The T cell receptor (beta chain) described here comes from a study of T cell responses to AZD1222 COVID-19 vaccine. Findings and limits, study-wide: Regions 160-218 and 743-854 dominated among vaccine-associated CD4 TCRs spanning spike.

Here immunoSEQ multiplex PCR was the method, and the copy in TCRdb shows in-frame clones only, minus some. Here the sample spans 120,000 to 150,000 clones, approximately 89% being singletons. In regard to this clone: The antigen is unknown.

Trimming cost V 0 bases and J 2 bases, with 25 bases left between them. Germline V gene lookup returns CDR1 SGHAT and CDR2 FQNNGV. The CDR3 extends over 20 amino acids. This TCR was sampled from an adult in good health. This material consisted of peripheral blood, taken on day 0 of AZD1222 vaccination. The V gene is TRBV11-2, the J gene TRBJ1-1, with D perhaps matching TRBD1 (5 bases). CDR3 sequence: CASSLDSLVASGHNNTEAFF. The CDR3 DNA follows: TGTGCCAGCAGCTTAGATTCGTTAGTCGCGTCGGGGCACAACAACACTGAAGCTTTCTTT.